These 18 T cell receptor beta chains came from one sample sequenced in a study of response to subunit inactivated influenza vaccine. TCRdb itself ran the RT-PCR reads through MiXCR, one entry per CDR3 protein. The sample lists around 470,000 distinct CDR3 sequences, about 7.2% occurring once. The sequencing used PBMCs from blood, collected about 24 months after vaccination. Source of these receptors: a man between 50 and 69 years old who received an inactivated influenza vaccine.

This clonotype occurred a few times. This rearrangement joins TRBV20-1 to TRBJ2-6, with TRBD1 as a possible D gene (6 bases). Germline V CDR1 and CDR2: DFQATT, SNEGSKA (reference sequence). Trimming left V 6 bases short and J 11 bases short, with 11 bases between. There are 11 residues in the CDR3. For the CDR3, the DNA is TGCAGTGCGGAATCAGGGGACGTCCTGACTTTC. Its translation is CSAESGDVLTF.

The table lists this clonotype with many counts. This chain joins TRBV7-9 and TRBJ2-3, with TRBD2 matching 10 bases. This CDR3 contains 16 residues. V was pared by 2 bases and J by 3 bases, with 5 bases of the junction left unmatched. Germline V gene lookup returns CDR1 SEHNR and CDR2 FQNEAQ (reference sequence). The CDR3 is CASSLPSGRGTDTQYF. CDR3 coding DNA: TGTGCCAGCAGCTTACCCAGCGGGAGGGGGACAGATACGCAGTATTTT.

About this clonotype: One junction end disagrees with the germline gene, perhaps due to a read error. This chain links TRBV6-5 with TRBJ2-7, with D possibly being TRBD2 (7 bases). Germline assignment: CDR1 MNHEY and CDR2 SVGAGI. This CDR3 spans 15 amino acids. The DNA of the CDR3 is TGTGCCAGCAGCTACTTAGAGGGGGGGCACTACGAGCAGTACTTC. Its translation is CASSYLEGGHYEQYF.

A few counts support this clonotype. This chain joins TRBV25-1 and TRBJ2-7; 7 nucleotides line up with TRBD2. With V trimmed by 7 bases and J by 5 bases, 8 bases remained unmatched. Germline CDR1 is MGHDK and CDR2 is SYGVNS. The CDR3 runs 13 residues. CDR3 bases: TGTGCCAGCACCGGACTAGTAAATCACGAGCAGTACTTC. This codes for CASTGLVNHEQYF.

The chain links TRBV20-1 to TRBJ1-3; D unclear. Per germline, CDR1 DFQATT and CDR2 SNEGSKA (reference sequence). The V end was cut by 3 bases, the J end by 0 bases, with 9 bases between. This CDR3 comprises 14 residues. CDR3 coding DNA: TGCAGTGCTAGCGGGCTGCTCTCTGGAAACACCATATATTTT. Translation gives CSASGLLSGNTIYF.

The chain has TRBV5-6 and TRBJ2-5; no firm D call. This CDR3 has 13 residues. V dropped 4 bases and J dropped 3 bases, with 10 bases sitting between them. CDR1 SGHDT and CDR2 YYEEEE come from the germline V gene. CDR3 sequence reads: CASSPGREETQYF. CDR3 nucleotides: TGTGCCAGCAGCCCCGGCCGAGAAGAGACCCAGTACTTC.

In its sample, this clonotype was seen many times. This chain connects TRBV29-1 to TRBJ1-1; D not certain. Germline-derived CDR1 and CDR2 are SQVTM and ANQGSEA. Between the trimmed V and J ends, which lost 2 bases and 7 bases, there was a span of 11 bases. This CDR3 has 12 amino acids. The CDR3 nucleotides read TGCAGCGTTGAAAAATCCGTAATTGAAGCTTTCTTT. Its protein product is CSVEKSVIEAFF.

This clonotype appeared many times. CDR3 residues: CASSQDRDSTRKLFF. The CDR3 DNA sequence: TGTGCCAGCAGCCAAGATAGGGACAGTACCAGAAAACTGTTTTTT. V usage is TRBV3-1 and J usage is TRBJ1-4; 7 positions agree with TRBD1. Per the germline V gene, CDR1 is LGHDT and CDR2 is YNNKEL (reference sequence). Unmatched junction bases numbered 8, after V lost 0 bases and J lost 10 bases. The CDR3 has 15 residues.

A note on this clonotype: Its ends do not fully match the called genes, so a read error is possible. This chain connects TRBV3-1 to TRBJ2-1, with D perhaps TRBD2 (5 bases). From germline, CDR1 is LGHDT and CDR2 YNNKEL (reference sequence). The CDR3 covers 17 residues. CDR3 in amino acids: CASSQDTSGNSYDEQFF. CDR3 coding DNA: TGTGCCAGCAGCCAAGATACGTCGGGGAACTCCTACGATGAGCAGTTCTTC.

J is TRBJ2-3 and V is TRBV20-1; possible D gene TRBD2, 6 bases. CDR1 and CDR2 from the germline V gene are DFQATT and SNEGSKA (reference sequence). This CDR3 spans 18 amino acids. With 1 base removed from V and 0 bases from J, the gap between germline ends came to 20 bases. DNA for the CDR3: TGCAGTGCTAGAGTAACGTTATCTCTGGGGGGAAGCACAGATACGCAGTATTTT. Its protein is CSARVTLSLGGSTDTQYF.

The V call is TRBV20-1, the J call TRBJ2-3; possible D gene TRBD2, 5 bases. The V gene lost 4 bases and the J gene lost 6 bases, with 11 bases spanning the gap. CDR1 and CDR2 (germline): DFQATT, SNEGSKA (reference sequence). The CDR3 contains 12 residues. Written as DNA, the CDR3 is TGCAGTGCTACCCGGGGTGGGGATACGCAGTATTTT. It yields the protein CSATRGGDTQYF.

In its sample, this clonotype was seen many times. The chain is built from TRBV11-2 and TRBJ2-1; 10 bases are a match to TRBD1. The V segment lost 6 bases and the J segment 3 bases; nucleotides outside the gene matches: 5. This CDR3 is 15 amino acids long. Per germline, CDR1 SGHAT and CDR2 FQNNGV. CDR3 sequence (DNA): TGTGCCAGCAGAGCCGGGACAGGGGACTACAATGAGCAGTTCTTC. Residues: CASRAGTGDYNEQFF.

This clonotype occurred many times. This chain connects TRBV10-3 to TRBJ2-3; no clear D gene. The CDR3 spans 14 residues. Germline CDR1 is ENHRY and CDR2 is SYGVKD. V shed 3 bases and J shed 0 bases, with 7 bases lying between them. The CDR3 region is CAISDDHSTDTQYF. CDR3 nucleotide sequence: TGTGCCATCAGTGACGACCATAGCACAGATACGCAGTATTTT.

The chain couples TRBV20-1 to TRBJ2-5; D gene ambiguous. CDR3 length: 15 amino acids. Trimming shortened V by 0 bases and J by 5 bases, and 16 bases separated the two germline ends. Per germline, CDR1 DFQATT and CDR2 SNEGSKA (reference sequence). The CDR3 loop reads CSAREDTPGRETQYF. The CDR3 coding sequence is TGCAGTGCTAGAGAAGACACCCCAGGAAGGGAGACCCAGTACTTC.

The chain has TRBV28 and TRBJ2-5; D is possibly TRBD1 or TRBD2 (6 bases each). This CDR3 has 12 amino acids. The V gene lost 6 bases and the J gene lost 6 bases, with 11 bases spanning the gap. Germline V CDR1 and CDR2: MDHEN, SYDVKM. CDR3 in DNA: TGTGCCAGCAGCCAGGGGAGGAAGACCCAGTACTTC. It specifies CASSQGRKTQYF.

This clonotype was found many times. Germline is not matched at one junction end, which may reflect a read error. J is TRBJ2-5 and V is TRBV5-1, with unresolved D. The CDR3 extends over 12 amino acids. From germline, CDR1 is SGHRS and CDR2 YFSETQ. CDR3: CASSLGQETQYF. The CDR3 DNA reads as TGTGCCAGCAGCTTGGGGCAAGAGACCCAGTACTTC.

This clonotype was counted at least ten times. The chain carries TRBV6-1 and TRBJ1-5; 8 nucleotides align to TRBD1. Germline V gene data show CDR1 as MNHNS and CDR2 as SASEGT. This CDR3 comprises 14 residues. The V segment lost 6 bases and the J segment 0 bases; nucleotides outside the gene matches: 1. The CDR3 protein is CASRGQGSNQPQHF. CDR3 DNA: TGTGCCAGCAGAGGACAGGGTAGCAATCAGCCCCAGCATTTT.

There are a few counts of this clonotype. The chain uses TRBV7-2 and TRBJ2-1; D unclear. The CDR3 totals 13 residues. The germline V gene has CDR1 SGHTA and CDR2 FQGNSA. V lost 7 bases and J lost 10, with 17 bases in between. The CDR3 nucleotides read TGTGCCAGCAACGCAGACGGGCTGACCGAGCAGTTCTTC. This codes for CASNADGLTEQFF.